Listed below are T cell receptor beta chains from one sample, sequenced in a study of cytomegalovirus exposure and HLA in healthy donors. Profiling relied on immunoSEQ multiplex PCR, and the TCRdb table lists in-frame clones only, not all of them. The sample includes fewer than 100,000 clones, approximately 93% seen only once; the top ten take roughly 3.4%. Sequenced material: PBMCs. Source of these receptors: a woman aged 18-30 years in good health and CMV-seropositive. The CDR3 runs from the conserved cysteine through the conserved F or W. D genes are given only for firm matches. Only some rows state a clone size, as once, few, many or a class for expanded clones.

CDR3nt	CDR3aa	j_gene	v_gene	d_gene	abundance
TGTGCCAGCAGGGCTTACAGGTCTCCTGGGGCCAACGTCCTGACTTTC	CASRAYRSPGANVLTF	TRBJ2-6	TRBV7-8	-	-
TGTGCCAGCAGCGGCCGCGGGACTAATGAAAAACTGTTTTTT	CASSGRGTNEKLFF	TRBJ1-4	TRBV9	-	-
TGCGCCAGCAGACTAGCGGGGGGGCCTCGTACCGGGGAGCTGTTTTTT	CASRLAGGPRTGELFF	TRBJ2-2	TRBV4-3	TRBD2	-
TGTGCCAGCAGCTATAGGGGGTTCTTC	CASSYRGFF	TRBJ2-1	TRBV27	-	-
TGCGCCAGCACCTATACTAGCGCAAACAATGAGCAGTTCTTC	CASTYTSANNEQFF	TRBJ2-1	TRBV4-3	TRBD2	-
TGTGCCAGCAGTGAATTAGTGTCGGGAGAGACCCAGTACTTC	CASSELVSGETQYF	TRBJ2-5	TRBV25-1	-	-
TGTGCCAGCAGCGTGGGGGCGGGCGCCCACAACTATGGCTACACCTTC	CASSVGAGAHNYGYTF	TRBJ1-2	TRBV7-2	-	-
TGTGCCAGCAGCCCGAGAAACACTGAAGCTTTCTTT	CASSPRNTEAFF	TRBJ1-1	TRBV11-3	-	-
TGTGCCAGCAGCTTGTGGACAGGGAAGGAGGAGACCCAGTACTTC	CASSLWTGKEETQYF	TRBJ2-5	TRBV5-8	TRBD1	-
TGTGCCAGCAGTTTCTCGGACGGACTATACGAGCAGTACTTC	CASSFSDGLYEQYF	TRBJ2-7	TRBV28	-	-
TGTGCCATCGGGACAGGGACTTATGGCTACACCTTC	CAIGTGTYGYTF	TRBJ1-2	TRBV7-9	TRBD1	-
TGTGCCAGCAGCGCCGACAGGGCCTACGAGCAGTACTTC	CASSADRAYEQYF	TRBJ2-7	TRBV5-4	TRBD1	-
TGTGCCAGCAGCGGGACACAGAGGGCTGACACTGAAGCTTTCTTT	CASSGTQRADTEAFF	TRBJ1-1	TRBV5-4	-	-
TGTGCCAGCAGCCAAGATGGAGAGAATGGCTACACCTTC	CASSQDGENGYTF	TRBJ1-2	TRBV4-2	-	-
TGCGCCAGCAGCCATGAGGCGTCGATCGATACGCAGTATTTT	CASSHEASIDTQYF	TRBJ2-3	TRBV4-3	-	-
TGTGCCAGCAGGTACAGCAGGGAGCTGTTTTTT	CASRYSRELFF	TRBJ2-2	TRBV28	-	-
TGTGCCACCAGCAAGGGACAGCCAGACGTCAATGAGCAGTTCTTC	CATSKGQPDVNEQFF	TRBJ2-1	TRBV15	TRBD1	-
TGCGCCAGCAGTTTACAGGGGGCTGGGTACGAGCAGTACTTC	CASSLQGAGYEQYF	TRBJ2-7	TRBV5-1	TRBD1	-
TGTGCCAGCAGCCTATCCCGGACAGGGAACACGGAGCAGTACTTC	CASSLSRTGNTEQYF	TRBJ2-7	TRBV14	TRBD1	-
TGCGCCAGCAGTCTAAGGGTGCGCGGGGGCAGCCAGCATTTT	CASSLRVRGGSQHF	TRBJ1-5	TRBV23-1	-	once
TGTGCCCTGGGACAGTCTAACTATGGCTACACCTTC	CALGQSNYGYTF	TRBJ1-2	TRBV30	TRBD1	-
TGTGCCAGCAGCTTGGCGGGGGAAAACATTCAGTACTTC	CASSLAGENIQYF	TRBJ2-4	TRBV5-6	-	-
TGTGCCAGCAGTTACTCTAGGGGTCCCTCTGGAAACACCATATATTTT	CASSYSRGPSGNTIYF	TRBJ1-3	TRBV6-5	-	-
TGTGCCAGCAGCCACCGGGGTATAGGGGAAAAACTGTTTTTT	CASSHRGIGEKLFF	TRBJ1-4	TRBV11-2	-	-
TGTGCCAGCAGCTTAGACAGGGCGAGGGGCTACACCTTC	CASSLDRARGYTF	TRBJ1-2	TRBV11-3	-	-
TGTGCCAGCAGCCCCCGGCGAGCGGGATATTACAATGAGCAGTTCTTC	CASSPRRAGYYNEQFF	TRBJ2-1	TRBV7-3	TRBD2	once
TGTGCCATCAGTGACGCGGGGGGGATCGCTGAAGCTTTCTTT	CAISDAGGIAEAFF	TRBJ1-1	TRBV10-3	-	-
TGTGCCAGTAGTCCAATAAGGGCAGCGGATTCCTACGAGCAGTACTTC	CASSPIRAADSYEQYF	TRBJ2-7	TRBV19	-	-
TGTGCCAGCTCCCCGAGGAGCGGGGTTGACAATGAGCAGTTCTTC	CASSPRSGVDNEQFF	TRBJ2-1	TRBV18	TRBD2	-
TGCAGCGTCGGGACTAGCGGGGTAGATACGCAGTATTTT	CSVGTSGVDTQYF	TRBJ2-3	TRBV29-1	TRBD2	-
TGTGCCACCGGACTAGCGGGAGTTGAGACCCAGTACTTC	CATGLAGVETQYF	TRBJ2-5	TRBV11-2	TRBD2	-
TGTGCCAGCAGTGAAGCGATCAACAGGGGGAACACTGAAGCTTTCTTT	CASSEAINRGNTEAFF	TRBJ1-1	TRBV2	TRBD1	-
TGTGCCAGCAGCACGAAGGGACAGGGGGCGGGAAACACCATATATTTT	CASSTKGQGAGNTIYF	TRBJ1-3	TRBV5-4	TRBD1	-
TGTGCCAGCAGTTTAGGGGCGGGGGCCCTCACAGATACGCAGTATTTT	CASSLGAGALTDTQYF	TRBJ2-3	TRBV27	-	-
TGTGCCAGCAGTTTTATCCCGGGACAGGGGGCAAGGGAGCAGTACTTC	CASSFIPGQGAREQYF	TRBJ2-7	TRBV28	TRBD1	-
TGTGCCAGCAATGGACTAGCGGGGGTCACAGATACGCAGTATTTT	CASNGLAGVTDTQYF	TRBJ2-3	TRBV2	TRBD2	-
TGTGCCAGCAGTTGGCAGACTGAGCAGTACTTC	CASSWQTEQYF	TRBJ2-7	TRBV28	-	once
TGTGCCAGCAGCGGGGGCAGTTCCTATGGCTACACCTTC	CASSGGSSYGYTF	TRBJ1-2	TRBV7-3	-	-
TGTGCCAGCAGCCTGAGCGGGGACCCCTACGAGCAGTACTTC	CASSLSGDPYEQYF	TRBJ2-7	TRBV7-9	TRBD2	-